The present T cell receptor beta chain was sequenced within a study of identifying expanded T cells in peripheral blood. Germline V CDR1 and CDR2: MNHEY, SVGAGI. The length of the CDR3 is 15 residues. Trimming cost V 4 bases and J 3 bases, with 15 bases left between them. The table came from immunoSEQ multiplex PCR; TCRdb's copy has only in-frame clones and leaves some out. The table shows approximately 94,000 clones, with approximately 88% occurring only once. The chain joins TRBV6-5 to TRBJ1-1; weak D call: TRBD1 (6 bases). The clonotype comes from a person aged 18-69 years in good health. Sequenced: blood. The chain's CDR3 is CASSSWQGWDTEAFF. As DNA, the CDR3 is TGTGCCAGCAGTTCATGGCAGGGGTGGGACACTGAAGCTTTCTTT.